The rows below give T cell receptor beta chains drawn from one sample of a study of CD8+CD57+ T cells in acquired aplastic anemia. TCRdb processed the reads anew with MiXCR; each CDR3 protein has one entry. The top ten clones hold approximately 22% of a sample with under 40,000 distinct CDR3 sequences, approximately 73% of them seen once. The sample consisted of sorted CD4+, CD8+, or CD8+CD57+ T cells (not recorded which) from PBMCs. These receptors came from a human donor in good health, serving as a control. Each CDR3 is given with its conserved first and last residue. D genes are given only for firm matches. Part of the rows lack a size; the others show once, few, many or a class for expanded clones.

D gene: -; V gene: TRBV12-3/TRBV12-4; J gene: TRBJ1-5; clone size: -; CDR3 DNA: TGTGCCAGCAGTTCGGCGATTAGCAATCAGCCCCAGCATTTT; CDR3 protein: CASSSAISNQPQHF
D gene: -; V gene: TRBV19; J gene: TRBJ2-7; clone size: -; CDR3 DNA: TGTGCCAGTAGTAACCGGGCGACCGACGAGCAGTACTTC; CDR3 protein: CASSNRATDEQYF
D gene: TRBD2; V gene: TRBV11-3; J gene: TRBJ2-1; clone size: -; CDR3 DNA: TGTGCCAGCAGCTTAGAGGGTTCTAGCGGTTACAATGAGCAGTTCTTC; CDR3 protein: CASSLEGSSGYNEQFF
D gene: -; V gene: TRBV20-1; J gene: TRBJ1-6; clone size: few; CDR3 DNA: TGCAGTGCTAGAGACGTTACCAGGGTTGGTAATTCACCCCTCCACTTT; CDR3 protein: CSARDVTRVGNSPLHF
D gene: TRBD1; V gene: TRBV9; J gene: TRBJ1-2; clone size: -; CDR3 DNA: TGTGCCAGCAGCGTACTCTCCCAGGGGGCTTATGGCTACACCTTC; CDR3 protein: CASSVLSQGAYGYTF
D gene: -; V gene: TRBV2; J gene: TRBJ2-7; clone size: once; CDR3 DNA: TGTGCCAGTCTTTATGCGGAGGGAAGCTCCTACGAGCAGTACTTC; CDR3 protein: CASLYAEGSSYEQYF
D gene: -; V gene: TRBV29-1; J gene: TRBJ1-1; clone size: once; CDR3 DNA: TGCAGCGCCGTGATTGGGGACACTGAAGCTTTCTTT; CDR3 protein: CSAVIGDTEAFF
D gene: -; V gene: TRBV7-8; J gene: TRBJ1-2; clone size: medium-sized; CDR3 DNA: TGTGCCAGCAGCATTTCGAGAGTCCGGGCTGCCCACTATGGCTACACCTTC; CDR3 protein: CASSISRVRAAHYGYTF
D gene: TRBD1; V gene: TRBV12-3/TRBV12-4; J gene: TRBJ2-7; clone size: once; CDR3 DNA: TGTGCCAGCAGTCCTGGGACAGGGGCTCCAAGCGAGCAGTACTTC; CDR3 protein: CASSPGTGAPSEQYF
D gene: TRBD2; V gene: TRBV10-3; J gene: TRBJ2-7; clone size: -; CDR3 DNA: TGTGCCAGCAGTCGATCGGGGGGAAGATCATCCTACGAGCAGTACTTC; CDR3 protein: CASSRSGGRSSYEQYF
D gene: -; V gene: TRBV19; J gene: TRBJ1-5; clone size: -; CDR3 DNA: TGTGCCAGTAGCCCCGAGGCGGGACAGCCCCAGCATTTT; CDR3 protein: CASSPEAGQPQHF
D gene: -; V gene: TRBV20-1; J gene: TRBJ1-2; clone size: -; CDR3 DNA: TGCAGTGCAACAACAGCTAACTATGGCTACACCTTC; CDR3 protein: CSATTANYGYTF
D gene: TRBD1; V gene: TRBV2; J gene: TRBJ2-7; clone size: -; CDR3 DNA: TGTGCCAGCAGTGAAGGGACAGGGAATCCCTACGAGCAGTACTTC; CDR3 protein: CASSEGTGNPYEQYF
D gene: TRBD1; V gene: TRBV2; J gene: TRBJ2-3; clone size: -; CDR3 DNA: TGTGCCAGCAGTCAACAGGGGAGTTCAGATACGCAGTATTTT; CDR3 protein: CASSQQGSSDTQYF
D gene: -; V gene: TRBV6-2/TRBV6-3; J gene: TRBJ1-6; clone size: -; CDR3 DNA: TGTGCCAGCAGCCTCGGACAGCTTAATTCACCCCTCCACTTT; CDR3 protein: CASSLGQLNSPLHF
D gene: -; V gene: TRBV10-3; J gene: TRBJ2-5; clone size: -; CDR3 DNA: TGTGCCATCAGTGAGTCTGGGGTAGAAGAGACCCAGTACTTC; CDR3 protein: CAISESGVEETQYF
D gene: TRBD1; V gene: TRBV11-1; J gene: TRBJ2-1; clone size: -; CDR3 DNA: TGTGCCAGCCAAGGGGACAGGGGGTATGGTGAGCAGTTCTTC; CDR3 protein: CASQGDRGYGEQFF
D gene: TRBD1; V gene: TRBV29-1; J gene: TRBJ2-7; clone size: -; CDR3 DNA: TGCAGCGTTGTGGGAGCCGGGACAGCCTCTTCCTACGAGCAGTACTTC; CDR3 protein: CSVVGAGTASSYEQYF
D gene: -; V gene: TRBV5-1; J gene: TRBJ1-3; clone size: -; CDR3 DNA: TGCGCCAGCAGCTTGGGACTGAGCTCTGGAAACACCATATATTTT; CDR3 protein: CASSLGLSSGNTIYF
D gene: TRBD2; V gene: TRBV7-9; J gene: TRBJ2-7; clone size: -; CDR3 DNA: TGTGCCAGCAGCCTACGGACTAGCGGGGGGTACGAGCAGTACTTC; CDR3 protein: CASSLRTSGGYEQYF
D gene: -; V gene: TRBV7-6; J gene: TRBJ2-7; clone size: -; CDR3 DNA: TGTGCCAGCAGCCTCCGTGGGGGGACCTCCTACGAGCAGTACTTC; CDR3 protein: CASSLRGGTSYEQYF
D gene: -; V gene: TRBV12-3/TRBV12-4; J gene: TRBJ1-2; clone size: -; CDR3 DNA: TGTGCCAGCAGTTTACGGGGAGTCTCAAATGGCTACACCTTC; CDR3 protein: CASSLRGVSNGYTF
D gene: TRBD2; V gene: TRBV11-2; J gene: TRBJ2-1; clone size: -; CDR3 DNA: TGTGCCAGCAGCGTGACTAGCGGGGGGGGCGAGCAGTTCTTC; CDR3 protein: CASSVTSGGGEQFF
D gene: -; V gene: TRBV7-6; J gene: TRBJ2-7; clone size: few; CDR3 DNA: TGTGCCAGCAGCTTCGGGGGCCCCGAGCAGTACTTC; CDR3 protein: CASSFGGPEQYF
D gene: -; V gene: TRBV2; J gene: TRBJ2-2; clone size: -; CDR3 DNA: TGTGCCAGCAAGTACACCGGGGAGCTGTTTTTT; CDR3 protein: CASKYTGELFF
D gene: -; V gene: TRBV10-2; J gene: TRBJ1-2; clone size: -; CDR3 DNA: TGCGCCAGCAGTGATTGGGGGAAGTTAGCTAACTATGGCTACACCTTC; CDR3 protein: CASSDWGKLANYGYTF
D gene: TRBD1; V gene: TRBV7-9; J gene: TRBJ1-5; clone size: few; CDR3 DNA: TGTGCCAGCCGGGACAGACATAGCAATCAGCCCCAGCATTTT; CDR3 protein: CASRDRHSNQPQHF
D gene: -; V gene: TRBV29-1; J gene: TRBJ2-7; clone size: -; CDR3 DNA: TGCAGCGTTGGCAGGAGCTCCTACGAGCAGTACTTC; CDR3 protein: CSVGRSSYEQYF
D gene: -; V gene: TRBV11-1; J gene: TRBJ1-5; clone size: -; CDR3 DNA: TGTGCCAGCAGCTCCAATTCGGCAGTTATCAATCAGCCCCAGCATTTT; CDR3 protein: CASSSNSAVINQPQHF
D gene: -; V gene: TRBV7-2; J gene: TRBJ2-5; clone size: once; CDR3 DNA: TGTGCCAGCAGCTTAGGGTCGGCAGGTAAAGAGACCCAGTACTTC; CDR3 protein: CASSLGSAGKETQYF
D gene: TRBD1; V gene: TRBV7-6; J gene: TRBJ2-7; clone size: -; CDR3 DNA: TGTGCCAGCAGCCAAGCGGGACAGGGACCGTATTCCTACGAGCAGTACTTC; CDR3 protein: CASSQAGQGPYSYEQYF
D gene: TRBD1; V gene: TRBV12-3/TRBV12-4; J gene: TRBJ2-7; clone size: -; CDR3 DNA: TGTGCCAGCAGACTAACTTTCCCGGGACAGGGGGACGAGCAGTACTTC; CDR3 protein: CASRLTFPGQGDEQYF
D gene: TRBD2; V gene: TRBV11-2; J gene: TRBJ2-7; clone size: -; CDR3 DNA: TGTGCCAGCAGCTTCGGTCTAGCGGGCCCCTACGAGCAGTACTTC; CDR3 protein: CASSFGLAGPYEQYF
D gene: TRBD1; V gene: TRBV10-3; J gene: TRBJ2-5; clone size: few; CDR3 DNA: TGTGCCATCAGTAGACAGGGGGAAGAGACCCAGTACTTC; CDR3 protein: CAISRQGEETQYF
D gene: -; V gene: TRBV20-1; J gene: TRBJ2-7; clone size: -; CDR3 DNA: TGCAGTGCTAAAATCCCGGGACAACCGTACGAGCAGTACTTC; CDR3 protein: CSAKIPGQPYEQYF
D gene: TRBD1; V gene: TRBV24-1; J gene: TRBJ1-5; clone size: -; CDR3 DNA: TGTGCCACCAGTGATTCTCGGACAGGCCGGGGGACCCAGCATTTT; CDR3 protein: CATSDSRTGRGTQHF
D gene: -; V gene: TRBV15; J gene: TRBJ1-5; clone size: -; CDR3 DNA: TGTGCCACCAGTCCTTCTAACAATCAGCCCCAGCATTTT; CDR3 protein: CATSPSNNQPQHF
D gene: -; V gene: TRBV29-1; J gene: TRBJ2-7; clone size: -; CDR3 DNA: TGCAGCGTTGCCCCCTCAGACGGACCCTACGAGCAGTACTTC; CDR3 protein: CSVAPSDGPYEQYF
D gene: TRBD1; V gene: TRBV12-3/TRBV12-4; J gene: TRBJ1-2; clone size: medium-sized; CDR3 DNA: TGTGCCAGCAGTTTAGACCGGCAGGGGGCGGGGGGCTACACCTTC; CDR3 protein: CASSLDRQGAGGYTF
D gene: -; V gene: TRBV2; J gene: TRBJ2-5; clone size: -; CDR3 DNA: TGTGCCAGCAGAGCCATCGGCTCCCCCATGGAGACCCAGTACTTC; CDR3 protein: CASRAIGSPMETQYF
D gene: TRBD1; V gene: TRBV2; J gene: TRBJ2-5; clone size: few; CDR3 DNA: TGTGCCAGCAGTGCTAGGACAGGGGAAGAGACCCAGTACTTC; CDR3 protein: CASSARTGEETQYF
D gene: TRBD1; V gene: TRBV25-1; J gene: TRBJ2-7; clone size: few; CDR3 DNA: TGTGCCAGCAGTGAGTTCTCGGACAGGGGCTACGAGCAGTACTTC; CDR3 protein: CASSEFSDRGYEQYF
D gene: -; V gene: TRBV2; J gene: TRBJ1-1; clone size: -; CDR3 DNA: TGTGCCAGCATAGAGGACAGAGACACTGAAGCTTTCTTT; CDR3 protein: CASIEDRDTEAFF
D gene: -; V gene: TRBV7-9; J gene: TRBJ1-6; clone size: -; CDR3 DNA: TGTGCCAGCAGCCAATCAGGGATTTCACCCCTCCACTTT; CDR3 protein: CASSQSGISPLHF
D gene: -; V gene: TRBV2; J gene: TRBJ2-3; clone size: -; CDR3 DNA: TGTGCCAGCAGGAAGGGGTATTCAGATACGCAGTATTTT; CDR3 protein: CASRKGYSDTQYF
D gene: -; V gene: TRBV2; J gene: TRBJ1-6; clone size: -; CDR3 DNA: TGTGCCAGCAGCGCTGGGACGGTAGATTCACCCCTCCACTTT; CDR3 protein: CASSAGTVDSPLHF
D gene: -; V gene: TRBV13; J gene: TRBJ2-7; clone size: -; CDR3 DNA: TGTGCCAGCAGCTTAGAACCCGGTGGCGCCTACGAGCAGTACTTC; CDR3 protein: CASSLEPGGAYEQYF
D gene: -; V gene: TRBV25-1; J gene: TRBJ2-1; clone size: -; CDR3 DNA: TGTGCCAGCAGTGATAGGTCCGGTTTCTTGGATGAGCAGTTCTTC; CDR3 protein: CASSDRSGFLDEQFF
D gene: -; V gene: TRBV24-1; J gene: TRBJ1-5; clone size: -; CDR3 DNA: TGTGCCACCAGTGTCCTAGTCGAATTACAGGCCCAGCATTTT; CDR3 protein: CATSVLVELQAQHF
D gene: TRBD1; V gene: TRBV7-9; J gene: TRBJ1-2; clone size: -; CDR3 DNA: TGTGCCAGCAGCTTTGAACAGGGGAGGGGCTACACCTTC; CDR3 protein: CASSFEQGRGYTF
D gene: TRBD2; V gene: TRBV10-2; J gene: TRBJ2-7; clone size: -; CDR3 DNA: TGCGCCAGCAGTGAGTCCCTAGCGGGATACTACGAGCAGTACTTC; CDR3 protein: CASSESLAGYYEQYF
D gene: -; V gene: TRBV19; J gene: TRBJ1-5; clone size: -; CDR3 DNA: TGTGCCAGTAGTACGTCGGACAGTAGCAATCAGCCCCAGCATTTT; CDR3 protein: CASSTSDSSNQPQHF
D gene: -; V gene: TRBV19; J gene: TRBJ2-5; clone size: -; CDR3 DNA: TGTGCCAGTAGTTCACAAACGCAAGAGACCCAGTACTTC; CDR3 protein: CASSSQTQETQYF
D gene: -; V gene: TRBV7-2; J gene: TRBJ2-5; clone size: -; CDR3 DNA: TGTGCCAGCACAGGCTTGACGGCAGAGACCCAGTACTTC; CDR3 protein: CASTGLTAETQYF